This is a list of T cell receptor beta chains from one sample in a study of blood T cell repertoires in COVID-19. Data came from immunoSEQ multiplex PCR; TCRdb stores just in-frame clones and leaves some out. The table includes a few hundred thousand clones, 80% detected once. The material sequenced was peripheral blood. The receptors here all came from a human donor in a cohort sampled during active COVID-19. Each CDR3 is given without its conserved first and last residue. Size tells how often a clone was seen (once, few, many) or the class of an expanded clone, and some rows leave it out.

CDR3 length	V gene	J gene	clone size	CDR3 protein
13	TRBV2	TRBJ1-5	-	ASSDRDSSYQPQH
14	TRBV4-3	TRBJ2-1	-	ASSQGWLAGPWGQF
15	TRBV5-1	TRBJ1-6	-	ASSLDPAGGRDSPLH
14	TRBV7-8	TRBJ2-5	-	ASSRPMRGLEETQY
12	TRBV5-1	TRBJ2-5	-	ASRRAATQETQY
13	TRBV24-1	TRBJ1-4	-	ATSDATGGDEKLF
14	TRBV11-1	TRBJ2-1	-	ASSQPGLRASNEQF
15	TRBV7-8	TRBJ2-1	-	ASSFRGGRSGRNEQF
12	TRBV9	TRBJ1-1	few	ASSARQANTEAF
13	TRBV14	TRBJ1-6	-	ASSQDIGVGSPLH
13	TRBV5-1	TRBJ2-3	-	ASSRGQARPDTQY
12	TRBV7-2	TRBJ1-2	-	ASSLAGRLYGYT
16	TRBV5-4	TRBJ2-5	-	ASSPQRLAGGWQETQY
11	TRBV19	TRBJ1-2	few	ASTTPRGNGYT
10	TRBV9	TRBJ2-3	-	ASSVRGDTQY
13	TRBV2	TRBJ2-1	few	ASSILAVSYNEQF
13	TRBV7-3	TRBJ1-2	few	ASSSHSAEGYGYT
13	TRBV28	TRBJ1-1	-	ASSLHQGAGTEAF
12	TRBV6-1	TRBJ2-1	-	ASSEMPQGGEQF
11	TRBV10-3	TRBJ2-1	few	AISVGEGSEQF
10	TRBV7-2	TRBJ2-7	-	ASGQGHYEQY
15	TRBV2	TRBJ1-3	-	ASSAPTSGPSGNTIY
13	TRBV4-1	TRBJ1-1	-	ASSRRDGENTEAF
12	TRBV4-3	TRBJ1-2	once	ASSHAGTGDGYT
12	TRBV7-7	TRBJ2-3	-	ASSLTSGRDTQY
12	TRBV6-2/TRBV6-3	TRBJ1-1	-	ASSYLRGGTEAF
11	TRBV12-3/TRBV12-4	TRBJ2-2	-	ASSIQGFGELF
13	TRBV28	TRBJ1-4	-	ASSVRGATNEKLF
12	TRBV7-9	TRBJ2-3	-	ASSLNNPRDTQY
16	TRBV15	TRBJ2-5	-	ATSRDPSSWPYQETQY